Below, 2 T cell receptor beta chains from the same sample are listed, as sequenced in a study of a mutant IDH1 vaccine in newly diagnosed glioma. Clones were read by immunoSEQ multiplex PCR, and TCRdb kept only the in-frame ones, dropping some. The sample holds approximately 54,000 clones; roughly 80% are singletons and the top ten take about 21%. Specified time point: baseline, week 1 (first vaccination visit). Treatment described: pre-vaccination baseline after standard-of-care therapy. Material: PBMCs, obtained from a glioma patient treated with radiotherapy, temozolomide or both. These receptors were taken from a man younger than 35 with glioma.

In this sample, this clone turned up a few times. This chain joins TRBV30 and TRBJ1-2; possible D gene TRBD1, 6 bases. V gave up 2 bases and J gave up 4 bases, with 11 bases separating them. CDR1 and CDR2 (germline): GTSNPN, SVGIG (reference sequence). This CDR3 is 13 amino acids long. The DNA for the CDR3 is TGTGCCTGGAGTCCACAGGGAGGCTATGGCTACACCTTC. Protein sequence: CAWSPQGGYGYTF.

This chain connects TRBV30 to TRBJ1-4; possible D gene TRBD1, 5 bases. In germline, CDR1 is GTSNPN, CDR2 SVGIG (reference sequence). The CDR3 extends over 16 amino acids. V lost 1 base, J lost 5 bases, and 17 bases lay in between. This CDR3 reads CAWSDQDRLVNEKLFF. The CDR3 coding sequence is TGTGCCTGGAGTGATCAAGACAGACTCGTAAATGAAAAACTGTTTTTT.